This T cell receptor (beta chain) was sequenced during a study of blood T cell repertoires in COVID-19. Looking at the study overall: Italy, Spain and the United States were the sources of the convalescent and acute COVID-19 samples. Nucleic acid was either cDNA or gDNA, and it came from T cells, B-cell-depleted T cells, or PBMCs.

Per the study methods: Reference gene primer amplification yielded estimated nucleated cell counts. Some clones are missing from TCRdb's copy, which holds only in-frame ones; the method was immunoSEQ multiplex PCR. That table is the source of V, J and clone size, and D and trimming were worked out from the DNA. The sample shows 100,000 to 150,000 clones, 84% of them seen only once. The V and J ends lost 3 bases and 2 bases respectively, with 11 bases between them. The CDR3 has 14 residues. The germline CDR1 and CDR2 sequences are SGHVS and FQNEAQ. V and J are TRBV7-8 and TRBJ2-7; a possible D gene is TRBD2 (6 bases). The receptor was isolated from a woman older than 75 with acute or convalescent COVID-19. The specimen was peripheral blood. In nucleotides, the CDR3 is TGTGCCAGCAGCTTTGGCGGGGACCCCTACGAGCAGTACTTC. Translated, it gives CASSFGGDPYEQYF.